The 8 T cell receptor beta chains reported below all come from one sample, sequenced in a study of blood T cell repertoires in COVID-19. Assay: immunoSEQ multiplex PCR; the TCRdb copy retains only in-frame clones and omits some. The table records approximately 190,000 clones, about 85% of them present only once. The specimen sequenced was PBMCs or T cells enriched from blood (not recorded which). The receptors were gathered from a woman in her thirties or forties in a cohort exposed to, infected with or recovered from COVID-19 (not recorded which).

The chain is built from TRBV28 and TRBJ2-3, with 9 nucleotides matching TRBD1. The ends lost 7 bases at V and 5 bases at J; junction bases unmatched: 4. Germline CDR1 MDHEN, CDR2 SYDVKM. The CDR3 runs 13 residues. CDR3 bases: TGTGCCAGCACAGGGACAGGGAAAGATACGCAGTATTTT. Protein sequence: CASTGTGKDTQYF.

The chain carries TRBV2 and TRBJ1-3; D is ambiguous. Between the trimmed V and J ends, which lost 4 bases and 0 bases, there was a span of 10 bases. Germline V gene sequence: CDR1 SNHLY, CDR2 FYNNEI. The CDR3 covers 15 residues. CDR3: CASSVDGNSGNTIYF. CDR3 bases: TGTGCCAGCAGTGTGGACGGGAACTCTGGAAACACCATATATTTT.

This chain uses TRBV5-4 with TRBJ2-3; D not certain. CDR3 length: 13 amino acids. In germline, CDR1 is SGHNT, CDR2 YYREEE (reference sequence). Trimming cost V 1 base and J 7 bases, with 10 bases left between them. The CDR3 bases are TGTGCCAGCAGCTTGTCCGGGTGGAATACGCAGTATTTT. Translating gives CASSLSGWNTQYF.

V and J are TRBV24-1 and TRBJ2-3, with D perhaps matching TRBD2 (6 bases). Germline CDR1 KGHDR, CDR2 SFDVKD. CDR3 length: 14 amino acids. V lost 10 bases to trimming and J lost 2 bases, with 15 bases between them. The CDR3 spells CATRDFQNTDTQYF. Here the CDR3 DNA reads TGTGCCACTCGGGACTTCCAGAACACAGATACGCAGTATTTT.

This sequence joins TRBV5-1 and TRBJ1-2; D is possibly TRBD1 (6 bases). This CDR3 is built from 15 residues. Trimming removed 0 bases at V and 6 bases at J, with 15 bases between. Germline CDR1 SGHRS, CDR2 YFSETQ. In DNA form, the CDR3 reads TGCGCCAGCAGCTTGGCGTACAGGGACGTTCATGGCTACACCTTC. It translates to CASSLAYRDVHGYTF.

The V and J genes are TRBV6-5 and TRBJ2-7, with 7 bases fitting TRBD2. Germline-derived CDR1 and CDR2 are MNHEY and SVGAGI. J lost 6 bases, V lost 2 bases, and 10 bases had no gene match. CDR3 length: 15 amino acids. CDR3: CASSYPSGALGEQYF. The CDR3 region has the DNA TGTGCCAGCAGTTACCCCAGCGGGGCCCTGGGCGAGCAGTACTTC.

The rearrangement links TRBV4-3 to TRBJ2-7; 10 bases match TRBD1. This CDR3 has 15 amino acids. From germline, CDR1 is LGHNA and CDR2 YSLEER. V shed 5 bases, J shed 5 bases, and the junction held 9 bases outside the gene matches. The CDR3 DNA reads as TGCGCCAGCAGCTCCCGGACAGGGGGTATCAACGAGCAGTACTTC. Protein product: CASSSRTGGINEQYF.

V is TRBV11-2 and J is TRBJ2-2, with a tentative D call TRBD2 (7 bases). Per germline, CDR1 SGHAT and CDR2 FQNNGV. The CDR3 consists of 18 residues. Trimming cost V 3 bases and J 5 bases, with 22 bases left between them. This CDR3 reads CASSFGGGEVPLTGELFF. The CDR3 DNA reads TGTGCCAGCAGCTTTGGGGGGGGCGAGGTCCCATTAACCGGGGAGCTGTTTTTT. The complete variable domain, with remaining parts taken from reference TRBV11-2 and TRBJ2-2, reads EAGVAQSPRYKIIEKRQSVAFWCNPISGHATLYWYQQILGQGPKLLIQFQNNGVVDDSQLPKDRFSAERLKGVDSTLKIQPAKLEDSAVYLCASSFGGGEVPLTGELFFGEGSRLTVL.